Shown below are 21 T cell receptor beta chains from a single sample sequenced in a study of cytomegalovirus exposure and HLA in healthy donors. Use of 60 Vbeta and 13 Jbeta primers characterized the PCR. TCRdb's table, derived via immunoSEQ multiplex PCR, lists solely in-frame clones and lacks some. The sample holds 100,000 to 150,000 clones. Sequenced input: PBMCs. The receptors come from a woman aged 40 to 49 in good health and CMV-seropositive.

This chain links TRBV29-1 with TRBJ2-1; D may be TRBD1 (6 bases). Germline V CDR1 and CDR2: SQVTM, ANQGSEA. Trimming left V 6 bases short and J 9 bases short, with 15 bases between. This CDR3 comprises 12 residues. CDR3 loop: CSVSSQGLEQFF. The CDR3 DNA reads TGCAGCGTCTCGTCTCAGGGGCTTGAGCAGTTCTTC.

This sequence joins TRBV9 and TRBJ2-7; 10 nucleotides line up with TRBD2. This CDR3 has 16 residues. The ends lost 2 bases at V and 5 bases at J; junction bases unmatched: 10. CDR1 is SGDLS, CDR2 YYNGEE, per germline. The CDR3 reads CASSVDSLAGDNEQYF. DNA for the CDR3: TGTGCCAGCAGCGTGGACTCTCTAGCGGGAGATAACGAGCAGTACTTC. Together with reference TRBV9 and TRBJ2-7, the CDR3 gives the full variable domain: DSGVTQTPKHLITATGQRVTLRCSPRSGDLSVYWYQQSLDQGLQFLIQYYNGEERAKGNILERFSAQQFPDLHSELNLSSLELGDSALYFCASSVDSLAGDNEQYFGPGTRLTVT.

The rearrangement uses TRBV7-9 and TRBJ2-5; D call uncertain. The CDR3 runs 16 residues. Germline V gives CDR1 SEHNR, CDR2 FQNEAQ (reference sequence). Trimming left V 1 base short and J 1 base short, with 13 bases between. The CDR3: CASSLGASGIQETQYF. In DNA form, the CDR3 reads TGTGCCAGCAGCTTAGGTGCATCAGGAATCCAAGAGACCCAGTACTTC.

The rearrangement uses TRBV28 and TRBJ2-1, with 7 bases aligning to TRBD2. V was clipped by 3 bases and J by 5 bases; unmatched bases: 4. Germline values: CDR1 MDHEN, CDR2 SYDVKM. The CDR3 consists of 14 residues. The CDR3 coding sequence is TGTGCCAGCAGTTTGCTAGCGGTTAACAATGAGCAGTTCTTC. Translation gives CASSLLAVNNEQFF.

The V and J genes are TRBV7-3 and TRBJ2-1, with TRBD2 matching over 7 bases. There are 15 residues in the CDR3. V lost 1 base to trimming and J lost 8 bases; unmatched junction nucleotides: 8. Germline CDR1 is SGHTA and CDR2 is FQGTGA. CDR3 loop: CASSLISGISDEQFF. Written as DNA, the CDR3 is TGTGCCAGCAGCTTAATAAGCGGGATAAGCGATGAGCAGTTCTTC.

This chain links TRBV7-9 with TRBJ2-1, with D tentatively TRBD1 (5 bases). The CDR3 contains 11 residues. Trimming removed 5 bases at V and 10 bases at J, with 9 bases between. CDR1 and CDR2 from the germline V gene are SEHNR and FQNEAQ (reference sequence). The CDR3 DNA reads TGTGCCAGCAGCCCGCAGGGAGAGCAGTTCTTC. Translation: CASSPQGEQFF.

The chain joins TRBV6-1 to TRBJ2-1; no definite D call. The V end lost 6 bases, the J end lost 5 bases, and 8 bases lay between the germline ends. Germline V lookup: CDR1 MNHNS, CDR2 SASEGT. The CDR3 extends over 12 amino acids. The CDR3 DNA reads TGTGCCAGCAGACTGGTGAACAATGAGCAGTTCTTC. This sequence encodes CASRLVNNEQFF.

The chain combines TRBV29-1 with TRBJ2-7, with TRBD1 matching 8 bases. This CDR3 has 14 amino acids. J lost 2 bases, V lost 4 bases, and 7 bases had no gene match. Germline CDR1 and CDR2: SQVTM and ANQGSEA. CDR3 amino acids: CSVGKTGVPYEQYF. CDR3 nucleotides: TGCAGCGTTGGGAAGACAGGGGTACCCTACGAGCAGTACTTC.

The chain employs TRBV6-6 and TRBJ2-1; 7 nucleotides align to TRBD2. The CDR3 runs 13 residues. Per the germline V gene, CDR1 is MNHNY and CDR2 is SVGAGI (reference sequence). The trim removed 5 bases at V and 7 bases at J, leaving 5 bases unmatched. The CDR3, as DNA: TGTGCCAGCAGTAAGGTGGGAGGGAATGAGCAGTTCTTC. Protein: CASSKVGGNEQFF.

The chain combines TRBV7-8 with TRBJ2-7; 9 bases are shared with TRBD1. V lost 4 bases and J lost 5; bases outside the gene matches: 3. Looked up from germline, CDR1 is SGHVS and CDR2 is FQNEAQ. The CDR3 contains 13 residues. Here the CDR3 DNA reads TGTGCCAGCAGCTCGGACAGGGGTGACGAGCAGTACTTC. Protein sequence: CASSSDRGDEQYF.

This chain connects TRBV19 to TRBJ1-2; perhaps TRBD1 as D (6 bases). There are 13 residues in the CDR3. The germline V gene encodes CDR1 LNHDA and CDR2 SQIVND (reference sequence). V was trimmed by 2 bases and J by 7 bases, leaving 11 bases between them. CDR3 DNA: TGTGCCAGTAGTATATCAGGGGTCCGTGGCTACACCTTC. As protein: CASSISGVRGYTF.

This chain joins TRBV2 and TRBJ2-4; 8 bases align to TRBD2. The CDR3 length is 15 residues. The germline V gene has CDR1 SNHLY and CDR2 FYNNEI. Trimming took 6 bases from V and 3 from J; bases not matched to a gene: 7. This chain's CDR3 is CASRGGSGSKNIQYF. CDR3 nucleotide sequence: TGTGCCAGCAGGGGCGGGAGCGGGAGCAAAAACATTCAGTACTTC.

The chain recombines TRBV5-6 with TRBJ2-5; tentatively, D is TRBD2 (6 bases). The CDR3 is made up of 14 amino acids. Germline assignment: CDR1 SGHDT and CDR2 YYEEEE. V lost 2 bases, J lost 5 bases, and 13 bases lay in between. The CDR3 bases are TGTGCCAGCAGCTTAGGAGGGATTGAGGAGACCCAGTACTTC. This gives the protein CASSLGGIEETQYF.

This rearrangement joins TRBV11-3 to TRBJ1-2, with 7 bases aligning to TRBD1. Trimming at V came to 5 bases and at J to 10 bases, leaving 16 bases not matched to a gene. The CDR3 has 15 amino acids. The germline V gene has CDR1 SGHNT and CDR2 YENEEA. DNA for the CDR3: TGTGCCAGCAGCCCAGGGACAGCGATAGAGGAAGACTACACCTTC. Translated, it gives CASSPGTAIEEDYTF.

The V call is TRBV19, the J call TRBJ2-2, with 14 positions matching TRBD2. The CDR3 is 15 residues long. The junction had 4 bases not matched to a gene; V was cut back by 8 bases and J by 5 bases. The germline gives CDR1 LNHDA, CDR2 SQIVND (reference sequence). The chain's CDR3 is CASYWTSGGTGELFF. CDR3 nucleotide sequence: TGTGCCAGTTACTGGACTAGCGGGGGGACCGGGGAGCTGTTTTTT.

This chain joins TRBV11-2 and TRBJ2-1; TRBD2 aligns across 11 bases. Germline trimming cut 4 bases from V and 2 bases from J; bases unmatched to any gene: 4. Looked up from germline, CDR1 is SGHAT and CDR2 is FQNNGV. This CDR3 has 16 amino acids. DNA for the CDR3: TGTGCCAGCAGCTCACCGGGACTAGCGGCCTACAATGAGCAGTTCTTC. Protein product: CASSSPGLAAYNEQFF.

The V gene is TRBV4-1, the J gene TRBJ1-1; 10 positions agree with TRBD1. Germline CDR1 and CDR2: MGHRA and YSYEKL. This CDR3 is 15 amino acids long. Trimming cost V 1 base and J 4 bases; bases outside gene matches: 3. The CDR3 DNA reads TGCGCCAGCAGCCAAGTAAGGACAGGGGGCACTGAAGCTTTCTTT. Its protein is CASSQVRTGGTEAFF.

The CDR3 DNA is TGCGCCAGCAGCTTGATCCCCTTAGCACAGGGGACTAGCGGGAGGGCCGCCTACGAGCAGTACTTC. As protein: CASSLIPLAQGTSGRAAYEQYF. This rearrangement joins TRBV5-1 to TRBJ2-7; 16 bases agree with TRBD2. Germline loops: CDR1 SGHRS, CDR2 YFSETQ. V lost 1 base and J lost 2; bases outside the gene matches: 18. The CDR3 spans 22 residues.

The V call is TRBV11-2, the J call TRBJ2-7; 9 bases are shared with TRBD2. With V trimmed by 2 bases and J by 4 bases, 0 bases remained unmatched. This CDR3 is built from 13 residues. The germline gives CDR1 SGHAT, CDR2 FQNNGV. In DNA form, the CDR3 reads TGTGCCAGCAGCTTACTAGCGGGGTACGAGCAGTACTTC. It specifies CASSLLAGYEQYF.

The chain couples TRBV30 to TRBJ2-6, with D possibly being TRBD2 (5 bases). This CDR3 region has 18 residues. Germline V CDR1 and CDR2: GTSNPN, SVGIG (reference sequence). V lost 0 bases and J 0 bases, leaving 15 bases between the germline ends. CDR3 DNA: TGTGCCTGGAGTGTACAGAGAGGGCGTCCCTCTGGGGCCAACGTCCTGACTTTC. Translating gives CAWSVQRGRPSGANVLTF.

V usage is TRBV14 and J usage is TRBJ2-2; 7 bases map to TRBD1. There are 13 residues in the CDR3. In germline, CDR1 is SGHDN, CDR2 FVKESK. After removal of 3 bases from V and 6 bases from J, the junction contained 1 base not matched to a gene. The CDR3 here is CASSHDRAGELFF. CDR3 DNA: TGTGCCAGCAGCCATGACAGGGCCGGGGAGCTGTTTTTT.